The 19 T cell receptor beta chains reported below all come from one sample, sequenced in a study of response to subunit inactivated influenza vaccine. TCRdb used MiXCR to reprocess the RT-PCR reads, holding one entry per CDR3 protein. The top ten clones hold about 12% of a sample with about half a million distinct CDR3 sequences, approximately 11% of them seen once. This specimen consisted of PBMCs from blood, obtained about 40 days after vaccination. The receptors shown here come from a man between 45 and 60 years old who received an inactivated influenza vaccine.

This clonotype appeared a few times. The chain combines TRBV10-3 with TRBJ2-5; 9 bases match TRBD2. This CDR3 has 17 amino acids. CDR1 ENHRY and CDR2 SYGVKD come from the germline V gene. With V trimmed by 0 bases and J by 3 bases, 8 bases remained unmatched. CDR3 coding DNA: TGTGCCATCAGTGAGTCTTTGAGGGTAGCGGGAGAAGAGACCCAGTACTTC. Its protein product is CAISESLRVAGEETQYF.

The CDR3 here is CASSLVPVRYSYNEQFF. In DNA, the CDR3 is TGTGCCAGCAGTTTAGTCCCCGTGAGGTACTCCTACAATGAGCAGTTCTTC. The V call is TRBV27, the J call TRBJ2-1; no clear D. The V and J ends lost 2 bases and 0 bases respectively, with 14 bases between them. CDR3 length equals 17 residues. From germline, CDR1 is MNHEY and CDR2 SMNVEV (reference sequence).

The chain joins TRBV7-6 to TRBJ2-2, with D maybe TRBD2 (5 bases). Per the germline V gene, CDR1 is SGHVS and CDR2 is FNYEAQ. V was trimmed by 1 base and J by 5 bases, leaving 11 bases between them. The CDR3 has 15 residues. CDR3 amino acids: CASSLGYGDTGELFF. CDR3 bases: TGTGCCAGCAGCTTAGGATACGGGGATACCGGGGAGCTGTTTTTT.

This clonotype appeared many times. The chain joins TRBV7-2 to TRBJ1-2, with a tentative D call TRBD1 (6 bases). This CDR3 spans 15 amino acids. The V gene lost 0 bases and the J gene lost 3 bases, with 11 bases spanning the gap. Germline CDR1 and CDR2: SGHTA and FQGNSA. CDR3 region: CASSLALGGDYGYTF. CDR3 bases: TGTGCCAGCAGCTTAGCGCTAGGGGGGGACTATGGCTACACCTTC. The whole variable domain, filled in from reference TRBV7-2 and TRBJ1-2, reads GAGVSQSPSNKVTEKGKDVELRCDPISGHTALYWYRQSLGQGLEFLIYFQGNSAPDKSGLPSDRFSAERTGGSVSTLTIQRTQQEDSAVYLCASSLALGGDYGYTFGSGTRLTVV.

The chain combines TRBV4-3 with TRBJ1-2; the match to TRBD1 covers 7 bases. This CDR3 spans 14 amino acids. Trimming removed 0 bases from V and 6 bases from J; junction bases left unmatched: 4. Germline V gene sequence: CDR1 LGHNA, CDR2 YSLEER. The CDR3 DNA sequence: TGCGCCAGCAGCCAAGATGCAGGGGGGAATGGCTACACCTTC. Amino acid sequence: CASSQDAGGNGYTF.

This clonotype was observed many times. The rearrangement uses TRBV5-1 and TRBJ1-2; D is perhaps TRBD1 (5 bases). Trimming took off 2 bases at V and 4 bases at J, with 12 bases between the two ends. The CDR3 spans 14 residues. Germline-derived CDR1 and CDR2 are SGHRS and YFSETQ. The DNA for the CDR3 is TGCGCCAGCAGCTTCGACAGCGGGACCTATGGCTACACCTTC. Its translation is CASSFDSGTYGYTF.

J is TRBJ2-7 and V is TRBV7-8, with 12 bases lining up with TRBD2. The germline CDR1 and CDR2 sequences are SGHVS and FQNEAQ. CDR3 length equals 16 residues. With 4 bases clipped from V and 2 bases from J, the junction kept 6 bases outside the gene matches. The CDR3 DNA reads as TGTGCCAGCAGCTCCGGCCGACTAGCGGGGGCCTACGAGCAGTACTTC. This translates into CASSSGRLAGAYEQYF. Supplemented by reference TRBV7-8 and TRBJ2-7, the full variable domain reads GAGVSQSPRYKVAKRGQDVALRCDPISGHVSLFWYQQALGQGPEFLTYFQNEAQLDKSGLPSDRFFAERPEGSVSTLKIQRTQQEDSAVYLCASSSGRLAGAYEQYFGPGTRLTVT.

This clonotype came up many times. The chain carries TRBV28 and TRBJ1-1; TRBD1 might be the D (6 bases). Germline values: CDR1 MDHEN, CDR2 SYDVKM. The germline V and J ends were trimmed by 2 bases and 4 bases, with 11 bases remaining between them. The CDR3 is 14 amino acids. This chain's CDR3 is CASSLTGLATEAFF. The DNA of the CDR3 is TGTGCCAGCAGTTTAACAGGGTTGGCCACTGAAGCTTTCTTT.

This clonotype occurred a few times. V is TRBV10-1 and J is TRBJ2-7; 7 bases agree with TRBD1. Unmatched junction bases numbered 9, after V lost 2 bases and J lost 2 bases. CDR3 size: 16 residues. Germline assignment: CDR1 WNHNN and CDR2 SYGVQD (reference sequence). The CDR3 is CASSEDIDRAAYEQYF. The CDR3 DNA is TGCGCCAGCAGTGAGGATATCGACAGGGCGGCCTACGAGCAGTACTTC.

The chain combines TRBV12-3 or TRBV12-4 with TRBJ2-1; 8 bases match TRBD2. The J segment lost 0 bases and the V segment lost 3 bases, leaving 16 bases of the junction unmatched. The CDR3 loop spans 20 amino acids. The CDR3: CASSLAGGYYSSSSYNEQFF. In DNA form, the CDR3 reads TGTGCCAGCAGTTTGGCGGGGGGCTACTATTCCTCGAGCTCCTACAATGAGCAGTTCTTC.

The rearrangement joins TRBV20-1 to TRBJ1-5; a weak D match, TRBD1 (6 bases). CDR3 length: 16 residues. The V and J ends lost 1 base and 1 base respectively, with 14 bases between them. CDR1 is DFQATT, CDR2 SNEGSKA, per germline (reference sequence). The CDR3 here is CSARGGGGLSNQPQHF. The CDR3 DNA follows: TGCAGTGCTAGAGGTGGCGGGGGCCTAAGCAATCAGCCCCAGCATTTT.

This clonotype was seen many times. CDR3 sequence (DNA): TGCGCCAGCAGCCCAAGACAAGTAAACACCGGGGAGCTGTTTTTT. This codes for CASSPRQVNTGELFF. The genes are TRBV5-1 and TRBJ2-2; D is undetermined. The germline gives CDR1 SGHRS, CDR2 YFSETQ. The ends were cut back, 4 bases at V and 2 bases at J, with 12 bases in the middle. The CDR3 extends over 15 amino acids.

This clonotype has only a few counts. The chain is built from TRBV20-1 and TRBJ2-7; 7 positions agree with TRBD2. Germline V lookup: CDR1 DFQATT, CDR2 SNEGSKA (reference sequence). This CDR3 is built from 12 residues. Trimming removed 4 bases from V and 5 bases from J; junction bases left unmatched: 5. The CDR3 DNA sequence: TGCAGTGCTAATAGACTAGCCAACGAGCAGTACTTC. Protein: CSANRLANEQYF.

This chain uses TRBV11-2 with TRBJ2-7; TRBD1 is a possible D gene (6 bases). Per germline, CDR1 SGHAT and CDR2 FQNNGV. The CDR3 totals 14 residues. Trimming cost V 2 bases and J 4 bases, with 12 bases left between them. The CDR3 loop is CASSLPTGPYEQYF. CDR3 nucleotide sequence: TGTGCCAGCAGCTTACCGACAGGCCCGTACGAGCAGTACTTC.

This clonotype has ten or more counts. CDR3 nucleotide sequence: TGTGCCAGCAGCACGGGACAGGGACAAGACAATGAGCAGTTCTTC. Protein sequence: CASSTGQGQDNEQFF. The chain joins TRBV5-6 to TRBJ2-1, with 9 bases matching TRBD1. V was clipped by 4 bases and J by 5 bases; unmatched bases: 7. This CDR3 spans 15 amino acids. The germline V gene has CDR1 SGHDT and CDR2 YYEEEE.

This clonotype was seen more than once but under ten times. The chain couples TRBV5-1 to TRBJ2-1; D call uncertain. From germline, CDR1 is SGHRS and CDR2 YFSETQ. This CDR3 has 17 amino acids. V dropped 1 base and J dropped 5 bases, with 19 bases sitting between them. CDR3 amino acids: CASSLLSGHKYNNEQFF. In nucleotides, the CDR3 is TGCGCCAGCAGCTTGTTATCTGGCCACAAGTATAACAATGAGCAGTTCTTC. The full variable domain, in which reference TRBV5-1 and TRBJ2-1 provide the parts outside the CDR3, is KAGVTQTPRYLIKTRGQQVTLSCSPISGHRSVSWYQQTPGQGLQFLFEYFSETQRNKGNFPGRFSGRQFSNSRSEMNVSTLELGDSALYLCASSLLSGHKYNNEQFFGPGTRLTVL.

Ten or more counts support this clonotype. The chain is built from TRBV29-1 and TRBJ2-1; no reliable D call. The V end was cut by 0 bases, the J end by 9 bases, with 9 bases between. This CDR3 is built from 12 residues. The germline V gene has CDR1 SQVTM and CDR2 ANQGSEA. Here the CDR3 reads CSVEDWSLEQFF. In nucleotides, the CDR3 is TGCAGCGTTGAAGATTGGAGCCTTGAGCAGTTCTTC.

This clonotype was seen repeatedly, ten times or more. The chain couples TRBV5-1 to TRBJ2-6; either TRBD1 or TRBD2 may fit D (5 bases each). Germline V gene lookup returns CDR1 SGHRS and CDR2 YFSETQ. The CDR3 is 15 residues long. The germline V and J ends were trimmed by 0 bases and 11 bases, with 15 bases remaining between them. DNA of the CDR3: TGCGCCAGCAGCTTGGACGGGGCCCTTCCTGACGTCCTGACTTTC. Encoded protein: CASSLDGALPDVLTF.

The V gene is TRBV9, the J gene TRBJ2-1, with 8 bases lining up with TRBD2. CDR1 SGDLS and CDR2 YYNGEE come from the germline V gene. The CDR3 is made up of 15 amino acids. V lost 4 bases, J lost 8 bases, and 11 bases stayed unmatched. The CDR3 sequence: CASSLSGRSTDEQFF. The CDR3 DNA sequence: TGTGCCAGCAGCTTGAGCGGGAGAAGTACGGATGAGCAGTTCTTC.